This T cell receptor (beta chain) was captured in a study of CD8 T cells in Susac syndrome. Broader study findings: TCR sequencing and HLA analysis covered a relatively small number of individuals.

CDR1 is MNHEY, CDR2 SVGAGI, per germline. The CDR3 totals 16 residues. Trimming removed 3 bases from V and 2 bases from J, with 14 bases in between. A remark on this clonotype: Its antigen is not known.

In blood CD8+ and CD4+ T cells, TCR beta underwent sequencing. Negative magnetic isolation gave CD8+ and CD4+ cells; FACS enriched CD8+ TEMRA. Random-hexamer reverse transcription was applied to about 0.5 to 1 ug RNA. Across 54 Vbeta and 13 Jbeta, immunoSEQ multiplex PCR amplified TCR beta CDR3. TCRdb independently ran MiXCR on the immunoSEQ multiplex PCR reads; one entry per CDR3 protein. The sample holds hundreds of thousands of distinct CDR3 sequences, just over 90% seen once. The clonotype comes from a human donor with multiple sclerosis. The chain joins TRBV6-5 to TRBJ1-5; D is uncertain. The source material was CD4+ T cells from PBMCs. CDR3 nucleotide sequence: TGTGCCAGCAGTTATTTGGCGGGCGGTGGCAATCAGCCCCAGCATTTT. Residues: CASSYLAGGGNQPQHF.